Shown below are 15 T cell receptor beta chains from a single sample sequenced in a study of blood T cell repertoires in COVID-19. Assay used: immunoSEQ multiplex PCR; TCRdb lists only in-frame clones, some missing. There are 250,000 to 300,000 clones in the sample; 81% occur only once, and about 2.9% lies in the top ten. The material sequenced was peripheral blood. Source of these receptors: a woman aged 60 to 75 with active or convalescent COVID-19.

This chain joins TRBV18 and TRBJ1-1; D is unclear. CDR3 size: 13 residues. V was trimmed by 2 bases and J by 5 bases, leaving 9 bases between them. Germline V CDR1 and CDR2: KGHSH, LQKENI. CDR3 sequence (DNA): TGTGCCAGCTCACCATTTCAGGATACTGAAGCTTTCTTT. This encodes CASSPFQDTEAFF.

This clone came up once. The chain links TRBV7-9 to TRBJ2-2, with D uncertain. The CDR3 is 11 amino acids. Germline V gene lookup returns CDR1 SEHNR and CDR2 FQNEAQ (reference sequence). V was clipped by 4 bases and J by 7 bases, with 4 bases between them. DNA for the CDR3: TGTGCCAGCAGCTCCCGCGGGGAGCTGTTTTTT. Amino acid sequence: CASSSRGELFF.

CDR3 in DNA: TGTGCCAGCAGTTTCACGGGACAGACTGAAGCTTTCTTT. The encoded protein is CASSFTGQTEAFF. J is TRBJ1-1 and V is TRBV7-3; 7 bases map to TRBD1. CDR3 length equals 13 residues. V gave up 6 bases and J gave up 5 bases; unmatched junction bases: 6. The germline CDR1 and CDR2 sequences are SGHTA and FQGTGA.

This sequence joins TRBV12-3 or TRBV12-4 and TRBJ1-1, with D possibly TRBD1 on 5 matching bases. The CDR3 is 13 amino acids. V shed 3 bases and J shed 3 bases, with 8 bases lying between them. CDR3 in DNA: TGTGCCAGCAGTTTTGGAGGGGACACTGAAGCTTTCTTT. Translated, it gives CASSFGGDTEAFF.

The rearrangement joins TRBV4-3 to TRBJ2-1, with 9 bases lining up with TRBD2. The junction had 10 bases not matched to a gene; V was cut back by 6 bases and J by 7 bases. The CDR3 length is 15 residues. CDR1 is LGHNA, CDR2 YSLEER, per germline. The CDR3 loop reads CASSVRGGGRNEQFF. The CDR3 DNA follows: TGCGCCAGCAGTGTGCGGGGGGGCGGCCGTAATGAGCAGTTCTTC.

V is TRBV30 and J is TRBJ1-6; no clear D. CDR3 size: 16 residues. The germline V gene encodes CDR1 GTSNPN and CDR2 SVGIG (reference sequence). The V end lost 0 bases, the J end lost 10 bases, and 19 bases lay between the germline ends. CDR3 in amino acids: CAWSVIGWGSGSPLHF. The CDR3, as DNA: TGTGCCTGGAGTGTAATAGGGTGGGGATCGGGGTCACCCCTCCACTTT.

The chain couples TRBV5-5 to TRBJ1-2; a possible D gene is TRBD1 (6 bases). The CDR3 totals 13 residues. Germline CDR1 reads SGHKS; CDR2 reads YYEKEE (reference sequence). Trimming left V 0 bases short and J 5 bases short, with 8 bases between. CDR3 sequence: CASSLAGTYGYTF. Written as DNA, the CDR3 is TGTGCCAGCAGCTTGGCCGGGACATATGGCTACACCTTC.

The table lists this clone with a count of one. The J gene is TRBJ1-2, the V gene TRBV12-3 or TRBV12-4; the match to TRBD1 covers 8 bases. This CDR3 is built from 13 residues. V trimming: 5 bases; J trimming: 3 bases; junction bases outside the gene matches: 2. The CDR3 DNA follows: TGTGCCAGCAGTCTGACAGGGGACTATGGCTACACCTTC. Translating gives CASSLTGDYGYTF.

The J gene is TRBJ2-7, the V gene TRBV11-2, with 8 bases identical to TRBD1. Unmatched junction bases numbered 9, after V lost 6 bases and J lost 2 bases. Germline CDR1 and CDR2: SGHAT and FQNNGV. The CDR3 covers 15 residues. The CDR3 sequence: CASRGTGGLAYEQYF. The CDR3 DNA is TGTGCCAGCAGGGGAACAGGGGGATTGGCCTACGAGCAGTACTTC.

The V call is TRBV5-1, the J call TRBJ2-7, with D perhaps matching TRBD1 (6 bases). This CDR3 is 14 amino acids long. CDR1 SGHRS and CDR2 YFSETQ come from the germline V gene. V dropped 4 bases and J dropped 2 bases, with 13 bases sitting between them. CDR3 DNA: TGCGCCAGCAGCGGAGGACAGTTCACCTACGAGCAGTACTTC. Translated, it gives CASSGGQFTYEQYF.

This clone has ten or more counts. The J gene is TRBJ1-1, the V gene TRBV28, with a tentative D call TRBD1 (5 bases). The CDR3 extends over 13 amino acids. CDR1 is MDHEN and CDR2 is SYDVKM in the germline V gene. Trimming took 2 bases from V and 2 from J, leaving 6 bases between them. The CDR3 region is CASSLGANTEAFF. The CDR3 DNA reads as TGTGCCAGCAGTTTAGGGGCTAACACTGAAGCTTTCTTT.

Here the CDR3 DNA reads TGTGCCAGCAGCGCTGCACTAGCGAGCTCCTACAATGAGCAGTTCTTC. It codes for CASSAALASSYNEQFF. The chain combines TRBV7-3 with TRBJ2-1; 7 positions agree with TRBD2. This CDR3 is built from 16 residues. V dropped 5 bases and J dropped 0; count of bases not matched to a gene: 7. The V gene's germline CDR1 is SGHTA and CDR2 FQGTGA.

As to this clone: Other DNA variants within this sample encode the same CDR3. The CDR3 loop reads CASSYSRVNTGELFF. For the CDR3, the DNA is TGTGCCAGCAGTTACTCGCGGGTGAACACCGGGGAGCTGTTTTTT. The chain couples TRBV6-5 to TRBJ2-2, with D maybe TRBD2 (5 bases). Germline CDR1 reads MNHEY; CDR2 reads SVGAGI. This CDR3 is 15 amino acids long. Trimming left V 0 bases short and J 1 base short, with 6 bases between.

For the CDR3, the DNA is TGTGCCAGTAGTATTATGTCGGGGGTGAACACTGAAGCTTTCTTT. It codes for CASSIMSGVNTEAFF. The V gene is TRBV19, the J gene TRBJ1-1; weak D call: TRBD1 (5 bases). Trimming took off 3 bases at V and 0 bases at J, with 11 bases between the two ends. This CDR3 is 15 amino acids long. Germline values: CDR1 LNHDA, CDR2 SQIVND (reference sequence).

This chain uses TRBV5-5 with TRBJ1-1, with D perhaps TRBD1 (6 bases). The CDR3 consists of 13 residues. Germline V lookup: CDR1 SGHKS, CDR2 YYEKEE (reference sequence). V was trimmed by 3 bases and J by 3 bases, leaving 9 bases between them. The CDR3 DNA follows: TGTGCCAGCAGCTATTCAGGGGACACTGAAGCTTTCTTT. Its translation is CASSYSGDTEAFF.